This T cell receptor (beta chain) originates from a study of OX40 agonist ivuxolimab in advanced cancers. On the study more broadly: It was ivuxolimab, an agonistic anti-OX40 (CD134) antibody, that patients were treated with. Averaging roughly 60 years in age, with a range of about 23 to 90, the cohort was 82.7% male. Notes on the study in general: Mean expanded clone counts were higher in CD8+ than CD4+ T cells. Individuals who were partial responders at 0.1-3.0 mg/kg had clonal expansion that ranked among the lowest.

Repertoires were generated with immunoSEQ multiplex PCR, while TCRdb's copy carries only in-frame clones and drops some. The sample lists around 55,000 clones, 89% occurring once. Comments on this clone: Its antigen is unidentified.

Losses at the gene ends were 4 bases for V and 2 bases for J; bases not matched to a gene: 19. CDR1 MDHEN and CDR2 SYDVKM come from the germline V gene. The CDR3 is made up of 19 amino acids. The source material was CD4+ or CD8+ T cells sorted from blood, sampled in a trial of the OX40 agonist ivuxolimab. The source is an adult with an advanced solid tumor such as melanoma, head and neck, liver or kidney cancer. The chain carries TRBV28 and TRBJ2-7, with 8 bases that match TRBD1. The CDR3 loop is CASSSLDRGEDSPTYEQYF. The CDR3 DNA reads TGTGCCAGCAGTTCCCTAGACAGGGGCGAGGACTCCCCTACCTACGAGCAGTACTTC.